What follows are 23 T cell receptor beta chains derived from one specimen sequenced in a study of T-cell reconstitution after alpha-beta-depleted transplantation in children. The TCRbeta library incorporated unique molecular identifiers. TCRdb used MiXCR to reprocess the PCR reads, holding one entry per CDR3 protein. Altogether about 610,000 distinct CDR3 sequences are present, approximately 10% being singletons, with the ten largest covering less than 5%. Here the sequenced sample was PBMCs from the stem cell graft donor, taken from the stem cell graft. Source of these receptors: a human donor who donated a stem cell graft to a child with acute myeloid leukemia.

In nucleotides, the CDR3 is TGTGCCAGCAGCGCAACTGGGACTAGCGGGAACCACGAGCAGTACTTC. This sequence encodes CASSATGTSGNHEQYF. The chain uses TRBV9 and TRBJ2-7, with 13 positions matching TRBD2. V gave up 3 bases and J gave up 5 bases; unmatched junction bases: 8. Germline-derived CDR1 and CDR2 are SGDLS and YYNGEE. The CDR3 is 16 amino acids.

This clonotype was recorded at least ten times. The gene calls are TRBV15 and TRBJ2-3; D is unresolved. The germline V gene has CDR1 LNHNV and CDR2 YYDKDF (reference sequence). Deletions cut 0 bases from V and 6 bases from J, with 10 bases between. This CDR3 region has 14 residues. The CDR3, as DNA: TGTGCCACCAGCAGAGATCGGGCGGCCGATACGCAGTATTTT. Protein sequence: CATSRDRAADTQYF.

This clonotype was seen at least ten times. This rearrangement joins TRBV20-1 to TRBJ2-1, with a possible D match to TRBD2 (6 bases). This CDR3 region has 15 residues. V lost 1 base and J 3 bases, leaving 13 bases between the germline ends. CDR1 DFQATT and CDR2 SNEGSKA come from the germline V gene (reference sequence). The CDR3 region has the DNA TGCAGTGCTAGAGTCTCGGGAGTGGGCTACAATGAGCAGTTCTTC. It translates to CSARVSGVGYNEQFF.

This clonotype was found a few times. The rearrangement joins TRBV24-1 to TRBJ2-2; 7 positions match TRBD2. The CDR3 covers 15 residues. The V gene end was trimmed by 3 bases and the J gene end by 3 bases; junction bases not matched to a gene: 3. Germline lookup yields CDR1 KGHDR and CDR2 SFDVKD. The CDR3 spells CATSDPGRHTGELFF. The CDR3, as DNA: TGTGCCACCAGTGATCCCGGGAGGCACACCGGGGAGCTGTTTTTT.

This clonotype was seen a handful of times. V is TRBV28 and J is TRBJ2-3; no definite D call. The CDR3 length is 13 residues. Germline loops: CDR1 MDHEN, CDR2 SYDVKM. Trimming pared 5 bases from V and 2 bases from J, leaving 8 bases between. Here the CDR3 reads CASSPVPTDTQYF. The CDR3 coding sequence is TGTGCCAGCAGTCCCGTACCCACAGATACGCAGTATTTT.

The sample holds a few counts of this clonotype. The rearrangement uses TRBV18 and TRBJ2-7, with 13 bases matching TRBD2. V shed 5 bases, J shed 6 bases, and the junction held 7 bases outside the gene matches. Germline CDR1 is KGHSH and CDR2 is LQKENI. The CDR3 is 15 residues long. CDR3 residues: CASSAPGLAGFEQYF. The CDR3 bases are TGTGCCAGCTCAGCCCCGGGACTAGCGGGATTCGAGCAGTACTTC.

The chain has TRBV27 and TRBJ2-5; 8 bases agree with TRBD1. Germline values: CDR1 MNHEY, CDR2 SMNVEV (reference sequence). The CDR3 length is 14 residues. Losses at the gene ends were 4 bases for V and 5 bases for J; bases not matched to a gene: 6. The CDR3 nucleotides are TGTGCCAGCAGTTCCCAGGGGGCGCGGGAGACCCAGTACTTC. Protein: CASSSQGARETQYF.

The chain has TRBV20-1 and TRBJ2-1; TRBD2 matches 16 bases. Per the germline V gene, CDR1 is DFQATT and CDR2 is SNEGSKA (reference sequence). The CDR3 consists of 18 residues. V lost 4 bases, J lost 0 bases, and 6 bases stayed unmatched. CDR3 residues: CSATGTSGRESSYNEQFF. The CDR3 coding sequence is TGCAGTGCTACCGGGACTAGCGGGAGGGAGAGCTCCTACAATGAGCAGTTCTTC.

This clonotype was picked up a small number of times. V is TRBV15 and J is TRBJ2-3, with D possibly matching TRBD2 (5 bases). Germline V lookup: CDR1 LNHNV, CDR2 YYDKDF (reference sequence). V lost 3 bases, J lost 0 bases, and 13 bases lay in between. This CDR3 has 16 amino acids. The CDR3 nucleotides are TGTGCCACCAGCAGCGGAGGAGCAACTAGCACAGATACGCAGTATTTT. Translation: CATSSGGATSTDTQYF.

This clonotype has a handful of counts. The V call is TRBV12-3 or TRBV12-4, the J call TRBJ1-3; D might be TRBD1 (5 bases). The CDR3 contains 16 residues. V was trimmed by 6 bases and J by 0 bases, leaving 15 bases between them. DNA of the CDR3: TGTGCCAGCAGCCGGGACTCAACTTACTCTGGAAACACCATATATTTT. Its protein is CASSRDSTYSGNTIYF.

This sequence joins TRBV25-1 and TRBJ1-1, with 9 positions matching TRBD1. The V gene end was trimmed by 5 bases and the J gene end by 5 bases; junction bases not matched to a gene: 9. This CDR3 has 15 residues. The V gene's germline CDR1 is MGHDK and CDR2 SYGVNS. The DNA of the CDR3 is TGTGCCAGCAGTTTAAACAGGGGGCAGGAGACTGAAGCTTTCTTT. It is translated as CASSLNRGQETEAFF.

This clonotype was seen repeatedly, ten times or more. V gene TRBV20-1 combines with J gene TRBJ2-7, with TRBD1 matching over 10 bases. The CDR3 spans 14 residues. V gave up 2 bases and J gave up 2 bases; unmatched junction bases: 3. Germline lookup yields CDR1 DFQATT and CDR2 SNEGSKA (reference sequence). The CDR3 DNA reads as TGCAGTGCTAGACGGGACAGGGGTACCTACGAGCAGTACTTC. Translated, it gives CSARRDRGTYEQYF.

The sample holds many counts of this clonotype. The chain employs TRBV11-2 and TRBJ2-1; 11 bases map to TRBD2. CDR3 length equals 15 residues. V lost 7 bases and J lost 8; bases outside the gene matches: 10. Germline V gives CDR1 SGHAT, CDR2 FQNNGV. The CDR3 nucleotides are TGTGCCAGCATCAACTTAGCGGGAGGGGTCGATGAGCAGTTCTTC. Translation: CASINLAGGVDEQFF. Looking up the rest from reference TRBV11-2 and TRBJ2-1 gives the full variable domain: EAGVAQSPRYKIIEKRQSVAFWCNPISGHATLYWYQQILGQGPKLLIQFQNNGVVDDSQLPKDRFSAERLKGVDSTLKIQPAKLEDSAVYLCASINLAGGVDEQFFGPGTRLTVL.

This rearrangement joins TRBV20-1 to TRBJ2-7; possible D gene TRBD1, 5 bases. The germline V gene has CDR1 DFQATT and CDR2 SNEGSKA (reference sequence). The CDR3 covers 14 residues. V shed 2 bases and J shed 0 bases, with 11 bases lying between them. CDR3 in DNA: TGCAGTGCTAGAAGGGCAGGGCTCTCCTACGAGCAGTACTTC. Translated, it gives CSARRAGLSYEQYF.

CDR3 protein: CATSGGTVRLGETQYF. Written as DNA, the CDR3 is TGTGCCACCAGCGGCGGGACCGTCCGTCTAGGGGAGACCCAGTACTTC. V gene TRBV15 combines with J gene TRBJ2-5; D may be TRBD2 (6 bases). There are 16 residues in the CDR3. Germline V lookup: CDR1 LNHNV, CDR2 YYDKDF (reference sequence). The V and J ends lost 5 bases and 5 bases respectively, with 21 bases between them.

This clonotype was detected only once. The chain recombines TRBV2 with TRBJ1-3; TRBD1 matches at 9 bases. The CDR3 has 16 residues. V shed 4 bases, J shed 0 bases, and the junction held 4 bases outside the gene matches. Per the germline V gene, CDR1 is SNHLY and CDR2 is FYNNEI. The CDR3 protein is CASSVWDRDSGNTIYF. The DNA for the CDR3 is TGTGCCAGCAGTGTTTGGGACAGGGACTCTGGAAACACCATATATTTT.

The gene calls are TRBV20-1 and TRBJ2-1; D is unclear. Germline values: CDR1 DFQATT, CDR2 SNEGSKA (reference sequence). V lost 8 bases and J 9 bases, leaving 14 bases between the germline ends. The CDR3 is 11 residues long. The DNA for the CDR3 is TGCAGTCTCTTGAAAGTGAGTGAGCAGTTCTTC. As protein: CSLLKVSEQFF.

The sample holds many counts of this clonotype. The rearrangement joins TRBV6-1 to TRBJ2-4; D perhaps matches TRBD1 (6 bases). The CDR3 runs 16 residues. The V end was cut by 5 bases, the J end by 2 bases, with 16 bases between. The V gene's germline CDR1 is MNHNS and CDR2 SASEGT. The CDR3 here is CASSPGGGLTKNIQYF. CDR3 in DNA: TGTGCCAGCAGTCCCGGTGGGGGCCTCACCAAAAACATTCAGTACTTC.

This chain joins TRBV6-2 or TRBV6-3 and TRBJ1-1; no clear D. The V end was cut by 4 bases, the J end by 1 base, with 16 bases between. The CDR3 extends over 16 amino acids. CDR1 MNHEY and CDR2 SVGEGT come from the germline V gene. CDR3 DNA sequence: TGTGCCAGCAGTTTACATTGGGTGAGGGAGAACACTGAAGCTTTCTTT. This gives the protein CASSLHWVRENTEAFF.

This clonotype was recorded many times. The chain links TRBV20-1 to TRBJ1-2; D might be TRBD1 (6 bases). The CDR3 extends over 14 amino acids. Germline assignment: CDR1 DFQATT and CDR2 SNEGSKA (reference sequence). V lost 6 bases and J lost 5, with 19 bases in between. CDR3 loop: CSASQGSVEYGYTF. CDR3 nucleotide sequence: TGCAGTGCCTCCCAGGGGAGTGTTGAATATGGCTACACCTTC.

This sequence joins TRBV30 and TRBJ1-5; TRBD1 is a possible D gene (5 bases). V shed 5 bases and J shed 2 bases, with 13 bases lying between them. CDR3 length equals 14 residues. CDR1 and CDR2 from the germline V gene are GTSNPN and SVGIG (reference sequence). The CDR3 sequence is CAWDTGSGNQPQHF. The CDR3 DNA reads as TGTGCCTGGGACACAGGTAGCGGCAATCAGCCCCAGCATTTT.

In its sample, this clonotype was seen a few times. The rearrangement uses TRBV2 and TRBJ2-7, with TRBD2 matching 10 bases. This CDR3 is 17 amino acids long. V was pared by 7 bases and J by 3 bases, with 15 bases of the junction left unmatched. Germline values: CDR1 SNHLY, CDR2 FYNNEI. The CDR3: CASIGLAGVTGLYEQYF. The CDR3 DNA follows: TGTGCCAGCATCGGGCTAGCGGGAGTTACGGGGCTCTACGAGCAGTACTTC.

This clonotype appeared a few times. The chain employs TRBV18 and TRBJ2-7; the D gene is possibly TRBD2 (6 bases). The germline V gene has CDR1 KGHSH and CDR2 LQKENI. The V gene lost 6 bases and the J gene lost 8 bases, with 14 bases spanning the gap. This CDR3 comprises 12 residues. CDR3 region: CASSRGGDQQYF. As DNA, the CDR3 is TGTGCCAGCTCCCGGGGCGGGGATCAGCAGTACTTC.